This is a list of T cell receptor beta chains from one sample in a study of cytomegalovirus exposure and HLA in healthy donors. Assay used: immunoSEQ multiplex PCR; TCRdb lists only in-frame clones, some missing. The sample has over 130,000 clones; 79% are singletons. The sample consisted of PBMCs. Every receptor here comes from a man in his fifties in good health and CMV-seropositive. Each CDR3 is given with its conserved first and last residue. D genes are given only for firm matches. Not every row has a clone size; where given, it reads once, few, many or a size class.

TRBV7-9,NA,NA,TRBJ2-5,CASSPFSQETQYF,TGTGCCAGCAGCCCGTTTTCCCAAGAGACCCAGTACTTC
TRBV11-2,NA,TRBD1,TRBJ2-7,CASSLVTGQGTYEQYF,TGTGCCAGCAGCTTAGTTACCGGACAGGGGACCTACGAGCAGTACTTC
TRBV7-9,NA,TRBD1,TRBJ1-1,CASSTWDSENTEAFF,TGTGCCAGCAGCACGTGGGACAGCGAGAACACTGAAGCTTTCTTT
TRBV5-1,NA,NA,TRBJ2-3,CASSLVPKAGGTDTQYF,TGCGCCAGCAGCTTGGTTCCCAAGGCCGGAGGCACAGATACGCAGTATTTT
TRBV5-1,few,NA,TRBJ2-7,CASRRQQLLDEQYF,TGCGCCAGCAGGCGACAGCAACTTTTAGACGAGCAGTACTTC
TRBV6-5,few,TRBD2,TRBJ2-3,CASSYSAGGPDTQYF,TGTGCCAGCAGTTACTCGGCGGGAGGACCAGATACGCAGTATTTT
TRBV5-1,once,NA,TRBJ2-7,CASSFTDSEQYF,TGCGCCAGCAGCTTTACGGACAGCGAGCAGTACTTC
TRBV5-1,NA,NA,TRBJ1-4,CASGKGDNNEKLFF,TGCGCCAGTGGGAAGGGGGACAATAATGAAAAACTGTTTTTT
TRBV18,NA,TRBD1,TRBJ2-7,CASSPPGVTGEQYF,TGTGCCAGCTCACCTCCAGGGGTGACAGGGGAGCAGTACTTC
TRBV6-5,NA,NA,TRBJ2-1,CASSMGTYNEQFF,TGTGCCAGCAGCATGGGCACATACAATGAGCAGTTCTTC
TRBV7-9,NA,TRBD1,TRBJ1-5,CASSPPGQGNQPQHF,TGTGCCAGCAGCCCCCCCGGACAGGGGAATCAGCCCCAGCATTTT
TRBV7-2,once,NA,TRBJ2-3,CASSFYPGADTQYF,TGTGCCAGCAGCTTCTATCCTGGAGCCGATACGCAGTATTTT
TRBV5-4,NA,NA,TRBJ2-7,CASSLEQGPYEQYF,TGTGCCAGCAGCTTGGAACAGGGACCCTACGAGCAGTACTTC
TRBV29-1,once,NA,TRBJ1-2,CSVEWGVGGYTF,TGCAGCGTTGAATGGGGGGTGGGTGGCTACACCTTC
TRBV5-1,NA,TRBD2,TRBJ2-1,CASSTGTSGRASSSYNEQFF,TGCGCCAGCAGCACGGGGACTAGCGGGAGGGCCTCGAGCTCCTACAATGAGCAGTTCTTC
TRBV2,NA,NA,TRBJ1-5,CASSPVNSNQPQHF,TGTGCCAGCAGTCCAGTAAATAGCAATCAGCCCCAGCATTTT
TRBV5-5,NA,NA,TRBJ2-7,CASSLIMTSEQYF,TGTGCCAGCAGCTTAATCATGACTTCCGAGCAGTACTTC
TRBV5-4,NA,TRBD1,TRBJ1-3,CASSLWTGYFGNTIYF,TGTGCCAGCAGCCTCTGGACAGGGTATTTTGGAAACACCATATATTTT
TRBV5-6,few,NA,TRBJ2-5,CASSSGQLQETQYF,TGTGCCAGCAGCTCCGGACAGCTCCAAGAGACCCAGTACTTC